This passage covers 20 T cell receptor beta chains from one sample sequenced in a study of beta chain features in type 1 diabetes. Sequenced material consisted of expressed TCRB transcripts (all of the isolated RNA was reverse transcribed). The table came from immunoSEQ multiplex PCR; TCRdb's copy has only in-frame clones and leaves some out. The sample contains approximately 140,000 clones, roughly 10% of which appear only once. The sample comprised central memory CD4+ T cells from blood. The receptor set was obtained from a woman in her forties in good health.

This clone was counted between two and nine times. CDR3 amino acids: CASSLQEGGTDTQYF. CDR3 nucleotides: TGTGCCAGCTCACTGCAAGAAGGGGGCACAGATACGCAGTATTTT. The chain has TRBV18 and TRBJ2-3; D is perhaps TRBD1 (5 bases). Germline loops: CDR1 KGHSH, CDR2 LQKENI. The CDR3 contains 15 residues. V gave up 4 bases and J gave up 1 base, with 12 bases separating them.

In its sample, this clone was seen a few times. The chain is built from TRBV14 and TRBJ2-2, with 10 bases lining up with TRBD1. Per germline, CDR1 SGHDN and CDR2 FVKESK. V lost 2 bases, J lost 1 base, and 4 bases stayed unmatched. There are 17 residues in the CDR3. CDR3 loop: CASSQTGQGVNTGELFF. The CDR3 bases are TGTGCCAGCAGCCAAACTGGACAGGGGGTGAACACCGGGGAGCTGTTTTTT.

This clone was seen only a few times. J is TRBJ1-4 and V is TRBV19; D might be TRBD1 (5 bases). This CDR3 has 12 residues. Germline lookup yields CDR1 LNHDA and CDR2 SQIVND (reference sequence). V gave up 5 bases and J gave up 8 bases, with 9 bases separating them. The CDR3 nucleotides read TGTGCCAGTAGTGTCCAGGGAGAAAAACTGTTTTTT. Translated: CASSVQGEKLFF.

This clone was observed a handful of times. The chain employs TRBV5-1 and TRBJ2-7; 8 bases are shared with TRBD1. J was trimmed by 3 bases and V by 2 bases; bases with no gene match: 7. Germline CDR1 SGHRS, CDR2 YFSETQ. CDR3 size: 15 residues. The CDR3 reads CASSLDRDRIYEQYF. The CDR3 nucleotides are TGCGCCAGCAGCTTAGACCGGGACAGGATCTACGAGCAGTACTTC.

V and J are TRBV7-2 and TRBJ2-7, with TRBD1 matching 9 bases. Germline CDR1 SGHTA, CDR2 FQGNSA. This CDR3 is 13 amino acids long. With 5 bases clipped from V and 7 bases from J, the junction kept 6 bases outside the gene matches. In DNA, the CDR3 is TGTGCCAGCAGCGGGGACAGGGAATGGGAGCAGTACTTC. It translates to CASSGDREWEQYF.

This clone was recorded a few times. The chain uses TRBV29-1 and TRBJ2-1; 7 nucleotides align to TRBD1. Germline trimming cut 8 bases from V and 1 base from J; bases unmatched to any gene: 8. Germline CDR1 and CDR2: SQVTM and ANQGSEA. The CDR3 covers 14 residues. The CDR3 DNA sequence: TGCAGCTCAACCGGGACAGATTCCTACAATGAGCAGTTCTTC. Translated: CSSTGTDSYNEQFF.

The chain combines TRBV5-1 with TRBJ2-2; the match to TRBD1 covers 8 bases. The CDR3 runs 15 residues. Unmatched junction bases numbered 6, after V lost 2 bases and J lost 6 bases. Germline-derived CDR1 and CDR2 are SGHRS and YFSETQ. The CDR3: CASSFDRGGPGELFF. CDR3 sequence (DNA): TGCGCCAGCAGCTTTGACAGGGGAGGTCCCGGGGAGCTGTTTTTT.

This clone was picked up a small number of times. The CDR3 DNA reads TGTGCCAGCAGCGCTCAGTCGCGGGGGGGCCAGAATGAGCAGTTCTTC. Protein product: CASSAQSRGGQNEQFF. The rearrangement links TRBV9 to TRBJ2-1; 9 positions match TRBD2. J was trimmed by 7 bases and V by 3 bases; bases with no gene match: 11. The CDR3 is made up of 16 amino acids. Germline-derived CDR1 and CDR2 are SGDLS and YYNGEE.

This clone has a handful of counts. The rearrangement joins TRBV11-2 to TRBJ1-1, with D maybe TRBD1 (6 bases). The CDR3 sequence is 15 residues long. V was cut by 1 base and J by 8 bases, with 17 bases left in between. Germline V gene data show CDR1 as SGHAT and CDR2 as FQNNGV. CDR3 sequence (DNA): TGTGCCAGCAGCTTAGTACCAACAGGGCAGGAGGAAGCTTTCTTT. Protein sequence: CASSLVPTGQEEAFF.

Here the CDR3 DNA reads TGTGCCAGCTCACCACAGACAGGGATAAGGTCAGTTTACGAGCAGTACTTC. Translated, it gives CASSPQTGIRSVYEQYF. V usage is TRBV18 and J usage is TRBJ2-7, with 7 bases fitting TRBD1. This CDR3 contains 17 residues. Trimming removed 1 base from V and 4 bases from J; junction bases left unmatched: 13. From germline, CDR1 is KGHSH and CDR2 LQKENI.

This clone showed up just a few times. Possible read error: a much larger clone is one base away. V usage is TRBV6-1 and J usage is TRBJ2-7; 9 positions match TRBD1. CDR1 is MNHNS, CDR2 SASEGT, per germline. The trim removed 7 bases at V and 2 bases at J, leaving 3 bases unmatched. The CDR3 loop spans 13 amino acids. The CDR3 here is CASTRDRAYEQYF. The CDR3 nucleotides read TGTGCCAGCACCCGGGACAGGGCCTACGAGCAGTACTTC.

The table lists this clone with a few counts. The gene calls are TRBV9 and TRBJ2-1; 8 positions agree with TRBD2. CDR1 and CDR2 (germline): SGDLS, YYNGEE. The CDR3 sequence is 15 residues long. The CDR3 bases are TGTGCGAGCTCTGCGACTAGCGCGCCCTACAATGAGCAGTTCTTC. This codes for CASSATSAPYNEQFF.

This clone was observed many times. V and J are TRBV18 and TRBJ1-4, with TRBD1 as a possible D gene (5 bases). V lost 2 bases to trimming and J lost 3 bases, with 7 bases between them. Germline CDR1 KGHSH, CDR2 LQKENI. CDR3 length equals 14 residues. The CDR3 here is CASSPSGANEKLFF. The CDR3 nucleotides are TGTGCCAGCTCACCATCGGGGGCTAATGAAAAACTGTTTTTT.

The chain joins TRBV11-2 to TRBJ2-2, with 8 nucleotides matching TRBD1. This CDR3 has 17 residues. Germline CDR1 reads SGHAT; CDR2 reads FQNNGV. The V gene end was trimmed by 2 bases and the J gene end by 6 bases; junction bases not matched to a gene: 11. CDR3 DNA sequence: TGTGCCAGCAGCTTAAACCCAGTTGGACAGGGTTCCGGGGAGCTGTTTTTT. Amino acid sequence: CASSLNPVGQGSGELFF.

This clone showed up just a few times. The chain links TRBV7-9 to TRBJ2-3; 8 bases agree with TRBD2. Germline CDR1 is SEHNR and CDR2 is FQNEAQ (reference sequence). Trimming at V came to 5 bases and at J to 1 base, leaving 5 bases not matched to a gene. The CDR3 length is 15 residues. CDR3 DNA sequence: TGTGCCAGCAGCCAGTCGGGGGGGGGCACAGATACGCAGTATTTT. This encodes CASSQSGGGTDTQYF.

The CDR3 spells CASSRSEGANEKLFF. In DNA, the CDR3 is TGTGCCAGCAGCCGCAGTGAAGGGGCTAATGAAAAACTGTTTTTT. The V and J genes are TRBV7-9 and TRBJ1-4; possible D gene TRBD1, 5 bases. The CDR3 spans 15 residues. In germline, CDR1 is SEHNR, CDR2 FQNEAQ (reference sequence). V lost 5 bases and J 3 bases, leaving 13 bases between the germline ends.

J is TRBJ2-7 and V is TRBV6-6, with 7 positions matching TRBD1. V dropped 6 bases and J dropped 7; count of bases not matched to a gene: 3. CDR1 is MNHNY, CDR2 SVGAGI, per germline (reference sequence). The CDR3 is 11 residues long. CDR3 residues: CASRGQAEQYF. The DNA of the CDR3 is TGTGCCAGCAGAGGACAGGCGGAGCAGTACTTC.

The J gene is TRBJ1-1, the V gene TRBV25-1; D unclear. Trimming cost V 1 base and J 1 base, with 7 bases left between them. The germline CDR1 and CDR2 sequences are MGHDK and SYGVNS. The CDR3 contains 14 residues. The CDR3 is CASSEWTGNTEAFF. The CDR3 coding sequence is TGTGCCAGCAGTGAATGGACTGGGAACACTGAAGCTTTCTTT. Supplemented by reference TRBV25-1 and TRBJ1-1, the full variable domain reads EADIYQTPRYLVIGTGKKITLECSQTMGHDKMYWYQQDPGMELHLIHYSYGVNSTEKGDLSSESTVSRIRTEHFPLTLESARPSHTSQYLCASSEWTGNTEAFFGQGTRLTVV.

This sequence joins TRBV10-3 and TRBJ2-7, with D hard to call. This CDR3 region has 11 residues. Trimming removed 1 base at V and 7 bases at J, with 5 bases between. Germline V gene lookup returns CDR1 ENHRY and CDR2 SYGVKD. CDR3 nucleotides: TGTGCCATCAGTGAGTTACAAGAGCAGTACTTC. Translating it yields CAISELQEQYF.

This clone was counted only a few times. V is TRBV5-1 and J is TRBJ2-2; 11 nucleotides match TRBD2. Germline CDR1 SGHRS, CDR2 YFSETQ. The CDR3 loop spans 17 amino acids. V trimming: 0 bases; J trimming: 7 bases; junction bases outside the gene matches: 8. In DNA, the CDR3 is TGCGCCAGCAGCTTGGCTAGCGGGGGGCCGGTTGGCGGGGAGCTGTTTTTT. Translating gives CASSLASGGPVGGELFF.